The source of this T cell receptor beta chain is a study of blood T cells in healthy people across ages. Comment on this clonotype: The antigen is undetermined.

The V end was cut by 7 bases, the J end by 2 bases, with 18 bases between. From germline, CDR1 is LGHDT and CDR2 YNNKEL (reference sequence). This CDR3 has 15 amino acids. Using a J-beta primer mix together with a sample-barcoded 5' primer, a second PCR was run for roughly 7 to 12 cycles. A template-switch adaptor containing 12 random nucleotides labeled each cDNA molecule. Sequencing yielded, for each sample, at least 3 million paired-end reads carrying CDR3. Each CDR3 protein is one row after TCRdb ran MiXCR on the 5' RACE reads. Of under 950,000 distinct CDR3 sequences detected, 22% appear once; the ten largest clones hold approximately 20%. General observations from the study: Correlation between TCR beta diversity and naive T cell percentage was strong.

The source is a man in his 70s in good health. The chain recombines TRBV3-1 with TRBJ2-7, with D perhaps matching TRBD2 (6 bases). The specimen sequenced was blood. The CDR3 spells CASNNGGRPPYEQYF. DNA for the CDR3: TGTGCCAGCAACAACGGGGGAAGACCCCCCTACGAGCAGTACTTC.